These 27 T cell receptor beta chains share one sample of origin, sequenced in a study of blood T cells in healthy people across ages. Together with a sample-barcoded 5' primer, a J-beta primer mix was included in a second PCR lasting about 6 to 11 cycles. TCRdb re-called the 5' RACE reads with MiXCR, one entry per CDR3 protein. The table records about 1.8 million distinct CDR3 sequences, about 50% of them present only once. The sample comprised blood. All receptors derive from a woman aged 40 to 55 in good health.

This rearrangement joins TRBV29-1 to TRBJ2-1; the D call may be TRBD1 or TRBD2 (5 bases each). Trimming removed 7 bases at V and 7 bases at J, with 20 bases between. Germline CDR1 reads SQVTM; CDR2 reads ANQGSEA. The CDR3 has 14 residues. The CDR3 DNA sequence: TGCAGCGCCCCCGGGGCCGGCCCGGTAAATGAGCAGTTCTTC. Translation gives CSAPGAGPVNEQFF.

The CDR3 here is CATSDPDENRGLLYEQYF. CDR3 sequence (DNA): TGTGCCACCAGTGATCCGGATGAGAACAGGGGGCTGCTCTACGAGCAGTACTTC. This chain uses TRBV24-1 with TRBJ2-7; TRBD1 matches at 9 bases. Germline CDR1 is KGHDR and CDR2 is SFDVKD. V was pared by 3 bases and J by 3 bases, with 14 bases of the junction left unmatched. This CDR3 has 18 residues.

This clonotype turned up a few times. The chain combines TRBV7-2 with TRBJ2-7; 7 positions agree with TRBD1. V dropped 10 bases and J dropped 5; count of bases not matched to a gene: 11. The CDR3 runs 13 residues. Germline CDR1 and CDR2: SGHTA and FQGNSA. The chain's CDR3 is CATLVDRDDEQYF. As DNA, the CDR3 is TGTGCCACACTGGTCGACAGGGATGACGAGCAGTACTTC.

This clonotype turned up a few times. The chain combines TRBV7-2 with TRBJ2-3; D not certain. Germline V gene data show CDR1 as SGHTA and CDR2 as FQGNSA. This CDR3 has 15 amino acids. Trimming shortened V by 3 bases and J by 0 bases, and 10 bases separated the two germline ends. The CDR3 loop reads CASSFLALSTDTQYF. CDR3 bases: TGTGCCAGCAGCTTTTTGGCACTGAGCACAGATACGCAGTATTTT.

This clonotype appeared once. This rearrangement joins TRBV7-2 to TRBJ2-1, with D unclear. Trimming stripped 5 bases from V and 7 bases from J, with 18 bases between. The germline V gene encodes CDR1 SGHTA and CDR2 FQGNSA. This CDR3 spans 15 amino acids. DNA of the CDR3: TGTGCCAGCAGCCAGTTTCGCCGCGACCGTAATGAGCAGTTCTTC. This codes for CASSQFRRDRNEQFF.

This rearrangement joins TRBV7-9 to TRBJ2-3; no definite D call. The CDR3 extends over 13 amino acids. The V end lost 1 base, the J end lost 3 bases, and 5 bases lay between the germline ends. The germline V gene encodes CDR1 SEHNR and CDR2 FQNEAQ (reference sequence). In DNA, the CDR3 is TGTGCCAGCAGCTTAGACGCTACAGATACGCAGTATTTT. Translated, it gives CASSLDATDTQYF.

V and J are TRBV7-2 and TRBJ2-5; D may be TRBD1 (6 bases). CDR1 is SGHTA, CDR2 FQGNSA, per germline. This CDR3 is 13 amino acids long. Trimming pared 5 bases from V and 6 bases from J, leaving 13 bases between. CDR3 nucleotide sequence: TGTGCCAGCAGCCCATGGACAGTAAAGACCCAGTACTTC. Translated, it gives CASSPWTVKTQYF.

A single count supports this clonotype. The chain carries TRBV5-6 and TRBJ1-4; weak D call: TRBD1 (5 bases). Looked up from germline, CDR1 is SGHDT and CDR2 is YYEEEE. Between the trimmed V and J ends, which lost 4 bases and 8 bases, there was a span of 15 bases. CDR3 length: 14 residues. CDR3: CASSGNVGGEKLFF. The CDR3 DNA reads TGTGCCAGCAGCGGGAACGTGGGGGGAGAAAAACTGTTTTTT.

This clonotype was observed a handful of times. V gene TRBV11-2 combines with J gene TRBJ2-7; TRBD2 matches at 8 bases. With V trimmed by 3 bases and J by 0 bases, 7 bases remained unmatched. The CDR3 length is 16 residues. From germline, CDR1 is SGHAT and CDR2 FQNNGV. The DNA for the CDR3 is TGTGCCAGCAGCTTTATAGGCGGGAGGAGCTCCTACGAGCAGTACTTC. Protein product: CASSFIGGRSSYEQYF.

This clonotype was detected a few times. The chain carries TRBV7-2 and TRBJ1-2, with unresolved D. CDR3 length: 14 residues. The V end was cut by 0 bases, the J end by 7 bases, with 12 bases between. The V gene's germline CDR1 is SGHTA and CDR2 FQGNSA. The DNA for the CDR3 is TGTGCCAGCAGCTTAGCGCGCAGGAGCGGTGGCTACACCTTC. Translated: CASSLARRSGGYTF.

This clonotype has more than one count but fewer than ten. V usage is TRBV18 and J usage is TRBJ2-5; unclear D gene. The CDR3 length is 13 residues. Trimming removed 0 bases from V and 5 bases from J, with 7 bases in between. The germline V gene has CDR1 KGHSH and CDR2 LQKENI. This chain's CDR3 is CASSPPMSETQYF. The CDR3 bases are TGTGCCAGCTCACCACCGATGAGTGAGACCCAGTACTTC.

This clonotype has a single count. The V and J genes are TRBV7-2 and TRBJ2-3; 7 nucleotides match TRBD2. After removal of 4 bases from V and 3 bases from J, the junction contained 10 bases not matched to a gene. The CDR3 is 16 residues long. Germline V gives CDR1 SGHTA, CDR2 FQGNSA. Written as DNA, the CDR3 is TGTGCCAGCAGCTCGAGGACTAGATACAAAACAGATACGCAGTATTTT. Residues: CASSSRTRYKTDTQYF.

This chain joins TRBV9 and TRBJ2-1; D perhaps matches TRBD2 (5 bases). The V gene's germline CDR1 is SGDLS and CDR2 YYNGEE. Trimming pared 1 base from V and 8 bases from J, leaving 19 bases between. This CDR3 is built from 16 residues. The CDR3 is CASSVSSGNKVDEQFF. The CDR3 nucleotides read TGTGCCAGCAGCGTATCTTCCGGGAACAAGGTCGATGAGCAGTTCTTC.

This clonotype was picked up a small number of times. V gene TRBV6-2 or TRBV6-3 combines with J gene TRBJ2-5, with a possible D match to TRBD2 (5 bases). Germline V gene sequence: CDR1 MNHEY, CDR2 SVGEGT. There are 17 residues in the CDR3. V was clipped by 2 bases and J by 5 bases, with 21 bases between them. This CDR3 reads CASSYTRLTGDRETQYF. CDR3 bases: TGTGCCAGCAGTTACACAAGACTCACCGGGGATCGGGAGACCCAGTACTTC.

The CDR3 DNA is TGTGCCAGCAGTTTACGGGGCCGGACTAGCGGGACGAACAATGAGCAGTTCTTC. It specifies CASSLRGRTSGTNNEQFF. This chain joins TRBV12-3 or TRBV12-4 and TRBJ2-1, with 12 nucleotides matching TRBD2. V lost 2 bases to trimming and J lost 5 bases; unmatched junction nucleotides: 10. The CDR3 covers 18 residues.

V gene TRBV5-1 combines with J gene TRBJ2-1, with a tentative D call TRBD2 (5 bases). Per germline, CDR1 SGHRS and CDR2 YFSETQ. The V end was cut by 4 bases, the J end by 8 bases, with 16 bases between. The CDR3 totals 14 residues. The CDR3 sequence: CASSPDLEGDEQFF. The CDR3 DNA is TGCGCCAGCAGCCCTGACTTAGAGGGCGATGAGCAGTTCTTC. Full variable domain (rest looked up from reference TRBV5-1 and TRBJ2-1): KAGVTQTPRYLIKTRGQQVTLSCSPISGHRSVSWYQQTPGQGLQFLFEYFSETQRNKGNFPGRFSGRQFSNSRSEMNVSTLELGDSALYLCASSPDLEGDEQFFGPGTRLTVL.

The chain has TRBV20-1 and TRBJ2-7; D uncertain. V was trimmed by 3 bases and J by 0 bases, leaving 12 bases between them. This CDR3 has 14 residues. Germline V gene lookup returns CDR1 DFQATT and CDR2 SNEGSKA (reference sequence). This CDR3 reads CSASGPNPSYEQYF. CDR3 bases: TGCAGTGCTAGCGGACCCAACCCCTCCTACGAGCAGTACTTC.

V and J are TRBV27 and TRBJ1-4; 8 positions match TRBD1. The J segment lost 7 bases and the V segment lost 7 bases, leaving 11 bases of the junction unmatched. There are 15 residues in the CDR3. CDR1 and CDR2 from the germline V gene are MNHEY and SMNVEV (reference sequence). The CDR3 loop reads CASTTLGQGGEKLFF. As DNA, the CDR3 is TGTGCCAGCACGACTCTAGGACAGGGTGGTGAAAAACTGTTTTTT.

Remarks on this clonotype: Sequence at one end of the junction differs from germline and may be a read error. The rearrangement links TRBV7-2 to TRBJ2-3; 7 nucleotides align to TRBD2. This CDR3 is 18 amino acids long. CDR1 SGHTA and CDR2 FQGNSA come from the germline V gene. The DNA for the CDR3 is TGTGCCGGCAGCTTAACGGGCTCGATAAGCGGGAACACAGATACGCAGTATTTT. Translation gives CAGSLTGSISGNTDTQYF.

The chain has TRBV7-2 and TRBJ1-2; D may be TRBD1 (6 bases). Germline CDR1 reads SGHTA; CDR2 reads FQGNSA. With 6 bases removed from V and 7 bases from J, the gap between germline ends came to 15 bases. The CDR3 is 13 residues long. The CDR3: CASSFPGAIGYTF. The CDR3 DNA reads TGTGCCAGCAGTTTCCCAGGGGCGATTGGCTACACCTTC.

The chain has TRBV10-3 and TRBJ2-3; TRBD2 agrees at 16 bases. V gave up 6 bases and J gave up 3 bases; unmatched junction bases: 6. Germline-derived CDR1 and CDR2 are ENHRY and SYGVKD. The CDR3 covers 17 residues. The CDR3 loop reads CAIRPGTSGGATDTQYF. CDR3 in DNA: TGTGCCATCAGACCGGGGACTAGCGGGGGGGCAACAGATACGCAGTATTTT.

This clonotype was seen a handful of times. V gene TRBV7-3 combines with J gene TRBJ2-1; D is perhaps TRBD1 (6 bases). With 5 bases removed from V and 8 bases from J, the gap between germline ends came to 10 bases. This CDR3 region has 12 residues. Germline V gives CDR1 SGHTA, CDR2 FQGTGA. CDR3 nucleotides: TGTGCCAGCAGCGAACAGGGCTATGAGCAGTTCTTC. Its translation is CASSEQGYEQFF.

This clonotype was detected only a few times. The chain links TRBV20-1 to TRBJ1-1; 10 bases fit TRBD1. Looked up from germline, CDR1 is DFQATT and CDR2 is SNEGSKA (reference sequence). V trimming: 2 bases; J trimming: 3 bases; junction bases outside the gene matches: 9. The CDR3 extends over 16 amino acids. The CDR3 DNA sequence: TGCAGTGCTAGAAAACCGGGACAGGGGCCGGACACTGAAGCTTTCTTT. Protein sequence: CSARKPGQGPDTEAFF.

This clonotype appeared a few times. This chain joins TRBV7-9 and TRBJ2-5, with 7 positions matching TRBD1. Germline V gene sequence: CDR1 SEHNR, CDR2 FQNEAQ (reference sequence). The CDR3 runs 15 residues. Germline trimming cut 6 bases from V and 1 base from J; bases unmatched to any gene: 8. The CDR3 loop is CASSMTGPLQETQYF. The DNA for the CDR3 is TGTGCCAGCAGTATGACAGGGCCCCTCCAAGAGACCCAGTACTTC.

The CDR3 reads CASSSGGSPYEQYF. The CDR3 DNA reads TGTGCCAGCAGTTCGGGGGGGTCCCCCTACGAGCAGTACTTC. The chain couples TRBV6-5 to TRBJ2-7, with 8 bases identical to TRBD2. CDR3 size: 14 residues. Germline CDR1 and CDR2: MNHEY and SVGAGI. The trim removed 4 bases at V and 2 bases at J, leaving 4 bases unmatched.

The V gene is TRBV6-5, the J gene TRBJ2-5, with TRBD2 identical over 9 bases. CDR3 length equals 18 residues. The ends lost 1 base at V and 4 bases at J; junction bases unmatched: 13. In germline, CDR1 is MNHEY, CDR2 SVGAGI. CDR3 sequence: CASSYFGGGEIWRETQYF. In nucleotides, the CDR3 is TGTGCCAGCAGTTACTTCGGCGGGGGGGAGATTTGGAGAGAGACCCAGTACTTC.

J is TRBJ2-5 and V is TRBV7-2, with TRBD2 matching 8 bases. This CDR3 has 14 amino acids. Germline values: CDR1 SGHTA, CDR2 FQGNSA. Unmatched junction bases numbered 6, after V lost 4 bases and J lost 5 bases. This chain's CDR3 is CASSSGGPWETQYF. In DNA form, the CDR3 reads TGTGCCAGCAGCTCGGGGGGGCCGTGGGAGACCCAGTACTTC.